This T cell receptor (beta chain) emerged from a study of tumor-infiltrating lymphocytes in primary liver carcinoma. Study-wide results and caveats: Only about 7-24% of top clones appeared in all five tumor regions. Researchers found tumor-adjacent and tumor-blood pairs overlapped less than tumor region pairs.

V dropped 2 bases and J dropped 7 bases, with 18 bases sitting between them. The CDR3 runs 16 residues. Germline values: CDR1 SEHNR, CDR2 FQNEAQ (reference sequence). This clonotype was picked up a small number of times. Its antigen is undetermined. Bulk tissue was left unsorted, and RNA and DNA were co-extracted from about 21-30 mg of it. Every patient had chronic HBV infection and was treatment-naive. From around 500 ng of total RNA, TCR beta-specific cDNA was reverse-transcribed using a constant-region primer. Amplification in three nested multiplex PCR rounds with slightly modified ARM-PCR gave rise to TCR beta libraries. The study ran its first two PCR rounds for roughly 10 cycles each, using TRBV1-TRBV30 forward primers and a C-beta reverse primer. TCRdb fed the multiplex PCR reads into MiXCR, producing one record per CDR3 protein. This table holds fewer than 110,000 distinct CDR3 sequences, approximately 70% found once.

The chain links TRBV7-9 to TRBJ2-1; D could derive from TRBD1 or TRBD2 (5 bases each). The TCR sequence derives from a woman aged 55-70 years with primary liver carcinoma and hepatitis B virus infection. Material for sequencing was liver tumor tissue from sampling region 2. Sample subset: tumor region T2, inferior pole. CDR3 sequence reads: CASSLSHVGAWNEQFF. The CDR3 nucleotides read TGTGCCAGCAGCTTATCCCACGTCGGGGCGTGGAATGAGCAGTTCTTC.